This entry is about one T cell receptor beta chain. The germline V gene has CDR1 LGHNT and CDR2 FRNRAP. The CDR3 length is 16 residues. Trimming took 7 bases from V and 3 from J, leaving 19 bases between them. RNA in amounts of roughly 0.5 to 1 ug was reverse transcribed with random hexamers. Using its own MiXCR run on the immunoSEQ multiplex PCR reads, TCRdb lists one record per CDR3 protein. The sample carries under 200,000 distinct CDR3 sequences, roughly 94% recorded once. The sample is drawn from a study of CD8 T cells in Susac syndrome. The gene calls are TRBV12-5 and TRBJ1-5; D perhaps matches TRBD1 (6 bases). The source material was CD4+ T cells from PBMCs. The receptor's source is a human donor with Susac syndrome. CDR3 bases: TGTGCTAGTGTCCAAATTTTGGGGACACCCAATCAGCCCCAGCATTTT. Translation: CASVQILGTPNQPQHF. Full variable domain (missing parts from reference TRBV12-5 and TRBJ1-5): DARVTQTPRHKVTEMGQEVTMRCQPILGHNTVFWYRQTMMQGLELLAYFRNRAPLDDSGMPKDRFSAEMPDATLATLKIQPSEPRDSAVYFCASVQILGTPNQPQHFGDGTRLSIL.